Listed below are T cell receptor beta chains from one sample, sequenced in a study of shared clonotypes between healthy human individuals. This table comes from immunoSEQ multiplex PCR, and its TCRdb copy is limited to in-frame clones, with some not included. The sample records some 650,000 clones, 97% being singletons. Sequencing was done on a sample of naive CD4+ T cells sorted from blood. All receptors come from a woman in her twenties or thirties in good health. Each CDR3 is given without its conserved first and last residue.

J: TRBJ2-7
length: 13
V: TRBV28
CDR3: ASSPPEHSAYEQY

J: TRBJ2-3
length: 13
V: TRBV11-2
CDR3: ASSRGLAEVNTQY

J: TRBJ2-2
length: 8
V: TRBV6-4
CDR3: ASSAGELF

J: TRBJ2-3
length: 11
V: TRBV18
CDR3: ASSRPSTDTQY

J: TRBJ1-3
length: 14
V: TRBV28
CDR3: ASSFDSRLSGNTIY

J: TRBJ2-7
length: 13
V: TRBV5-6
CDR3: ASSLLAGFDSEGY

J: TRBJ1-5
length: 13
V: TRBV6-5
CDR3: ASSPGGQGNQPQH

J: TRBJ2-1
length: 12
V: TRBV13
CDR3: ASSLRAWDNEQF

J: TRBJ2-1
length: 12
V: TRBV2
CDR3: ASSAEGLAEKQF

J: TRBJ2-7
length: 14
V: TRBV6-6
CDR3: ASRNPASGSSYEQY

J: TRBJ1-3
length: 13
V: TRBV28
CDR3: ASSLWTGIGNTIY

J: TRBJ2-1
length: 12
V: TRBV5-1
CDR3: ASQQTSSYNEQF

J: TRBJ1-3
length: 13
V: TRBV7-9
CDR3: ASSYPQGNGNTIY

J: TRBJ2-7
length: 13
V: TRBV6-4
CDR3: ASSSAGGPGYEQY

J: TRBJ2-3
length: 11
V: TRBV28
CDR3: ASSLGGTDTQY

J: TRBJ2-1
length: 13
V: TRBV7-9
CDR3: ASSLVAGEDNEQF

J: TRBJ2-7
length: 12
V: TRBV10-1
CDR3: ASSEWLAGDEQY

J: TRBJ2-1
length: 13
V: TRBV6-5
CDR3: ASSYSGGTNNEQF

J: TRBJ2-5
length: 12
V: TRBV7-9
CDR3: ASSLVAERETQY

J: TRBJ2-7
length: 13
V: TRBV7-8
CDR3: ASSPQLAESYEQY

J: TRBJ2-2
length: 13
V: TRBV6-1
CDR3: ASSEAGRGTGELF

J: TRBJ2-5
length: 15
V: TRBV7-2
CDR3: ASSLSVAGRAVREQY

J: TRBJ1-1
length: 11
V: TRBV28
CDR3: ASRGTGVLEAF

J: TRBJ2-4
length: 11
V: TRBV11-2
CDR3: ASSQSAKNIQY

J: TRBJ2-4
length: 13
V: TRBV19
CDR3: ASSLLAGAKNIQY

J: TRBJ1-4
length: 14
V: TRBV7-2
CDR3: ASSSSTGQTNEKLF

J: TRBJ2-7
length: 12
V: TRBV6-5
CDR3: ASRAPGQLYEQY

J: TRBJ2-1
length: 10
V: TRBV7-9
CDR3: ASSNTEGDQF

J: TRBJ2-1
length: 13
V: TRBV5-4
CDR3: ASSPSPSPYNEQF

J: TRBJ2-5
length: 17
V: TRBV4-1
CDR3: ASSGRLAGGPGGSETQY

J: TRBJ2-7
length: 17
V: TRBV11-1
CDR3: ASSLADIWRQGGTYEQY

J: TRBJ1-5
length: 12
V: TRBV5-6
CDR3: ASSLRGSNQPQH

J: TRBJ1-4
length: 13
V: TRBV2
CDR3: ASRTGGSSAEKLF

J: -
length: 13
V: TRBV6-5
CDR3: ASSYRHRGAYEQY